In this sample, the clone carrying this TCR beta chain turned up a few times. The record originates from a study of OX40 agonist ivuxolimab in advanced cancers. On the study more broadly: Patients in dose escalation had liver, melanoma, kidney or head and neck cancers.

J was trimmed by 3 bases and V by 3 bases; bases with no gene match: 9. This CDR3 spans 16 amino acids. Germline CDR1 is SNHLY and CDR2 is FYNNEI. The protocol was immunoSEQ multiplex PCR, while the TCRdb copy is restricted to in-frame clones and leaves out a portion. The sample consists of roughly 70,000 clones, approximately 83% of them appearing once. The sample was CD4+ or CD8+ T cells sorted from blood, taken in a trial of the OX40 agonist ivuxolimab. The chain joins TRBV2 to TRBJ1-1, with 8 bases fitting TRBD1. The sequence was collected from an adult with an advanced solid tumor such as melanoma, head and neck, liver or kidney cancer. The CDR3 spells CASSDQGQGWYTEAFF. The CDR3 DNA sequence: TGTGCCAGCAGTGACCAAGGACAGGGTTGGTACACTGAAGCTTTCTTT.